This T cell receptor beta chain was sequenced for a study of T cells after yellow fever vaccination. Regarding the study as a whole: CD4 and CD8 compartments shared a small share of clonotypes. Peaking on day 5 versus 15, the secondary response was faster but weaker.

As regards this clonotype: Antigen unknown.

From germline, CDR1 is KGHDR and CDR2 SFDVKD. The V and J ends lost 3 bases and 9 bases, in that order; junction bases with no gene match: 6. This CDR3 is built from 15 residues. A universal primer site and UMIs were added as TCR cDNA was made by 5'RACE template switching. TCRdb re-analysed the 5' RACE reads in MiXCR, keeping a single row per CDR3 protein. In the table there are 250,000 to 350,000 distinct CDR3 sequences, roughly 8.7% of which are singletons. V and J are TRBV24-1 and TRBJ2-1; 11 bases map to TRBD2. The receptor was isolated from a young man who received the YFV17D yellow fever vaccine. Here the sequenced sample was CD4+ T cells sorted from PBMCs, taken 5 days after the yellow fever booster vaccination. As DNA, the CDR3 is TGTGCCACCAGTGATCCGGGACTAGCGGTCGGTGAGCAGTTCTTC. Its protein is CATSDPGLAVGEQFF.